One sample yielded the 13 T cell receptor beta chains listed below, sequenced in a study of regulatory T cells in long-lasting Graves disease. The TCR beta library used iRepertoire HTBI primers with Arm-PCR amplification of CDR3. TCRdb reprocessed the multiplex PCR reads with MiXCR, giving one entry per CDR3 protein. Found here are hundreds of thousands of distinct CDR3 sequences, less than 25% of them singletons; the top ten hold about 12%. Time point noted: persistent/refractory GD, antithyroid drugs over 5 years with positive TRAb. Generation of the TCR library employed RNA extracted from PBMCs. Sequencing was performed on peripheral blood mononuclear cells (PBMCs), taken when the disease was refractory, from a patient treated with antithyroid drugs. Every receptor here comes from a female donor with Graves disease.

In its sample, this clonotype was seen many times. The CDR3: CASSLVILNTEAFF. The CDR3 nucleotides read TGTGCCAGCAGCCTTGTCATTTTGAACACTGAAGCTTTCTTT. This chain links TRBV11-2 with TRBJ1-1; D is unclear. In germline, CDR1 is SGHAT, CDR2 FQNNGV. This CDR3 has 14 residues. V lost 5 bases and J lost 0, with 10 bases in between. Drawing the rest from reference TRBV11-2 and TRBJ1-1, the complete variable domain is EAGVAQSPRYKIIEKRQSVAFWCNPISGHATLYWYQQILGQGPKLLIQFQNNGVVDDSQLPKDRFSAERLKGVDSTLKIQPAKLEDSAVYLCASSLVILNTEAFFGQGTRLTVV.

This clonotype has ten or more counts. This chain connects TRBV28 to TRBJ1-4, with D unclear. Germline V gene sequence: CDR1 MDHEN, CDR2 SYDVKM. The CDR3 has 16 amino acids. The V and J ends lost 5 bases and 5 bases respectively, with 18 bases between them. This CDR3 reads CASSGVTGRANEKLFF. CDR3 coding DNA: TGTGCCAGCAGTGGCGTCACGGGGAGGGCGAATGAAAAACTGTTTTTT.

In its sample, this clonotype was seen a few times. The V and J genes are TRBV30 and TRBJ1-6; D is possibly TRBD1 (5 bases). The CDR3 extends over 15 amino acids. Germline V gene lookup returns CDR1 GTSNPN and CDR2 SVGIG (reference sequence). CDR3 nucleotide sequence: TGTGCGGGGCAGACCTCGAGCTCCTATAATTCACCCCTCCACTTT. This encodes CAGQTSSSYNSPLHF.

In DNA, the CDR3 is TGTGCCTGGAGTGTACTTAGAGATGGTGAGCAGTTCTTC. Its protein is CAWSVLRDGEQFF. The chain carries TRBV30 and TRBJ2-1; D unclear. Germline CDR1 GTSNPN, CDR2 SVGIG (reference sequence). This CDR3 is 13 amino acids long. Deletions cut 0 bases from V and 9 bases from J, with 12 bases between.

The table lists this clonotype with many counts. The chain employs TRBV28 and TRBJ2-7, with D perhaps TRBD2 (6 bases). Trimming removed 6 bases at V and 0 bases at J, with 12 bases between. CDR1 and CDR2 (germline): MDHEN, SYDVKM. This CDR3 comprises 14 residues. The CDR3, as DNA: TGTGCCAGCAGAGTTGGGGGAGGCTCCTACGAGCAGTACTTC. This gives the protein CASRVGGGSYEQYF.

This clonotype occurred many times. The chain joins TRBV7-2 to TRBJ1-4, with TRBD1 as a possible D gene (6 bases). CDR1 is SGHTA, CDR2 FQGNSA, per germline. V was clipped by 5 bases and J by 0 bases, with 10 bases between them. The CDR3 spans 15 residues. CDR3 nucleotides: TGTGCCAGCAGCCCCGGACAGACAACTAATGAAAAACTGTTTTTT. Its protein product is CASSPGQTTNEKLFF. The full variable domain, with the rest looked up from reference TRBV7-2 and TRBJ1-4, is GAGVSQSPSNKVTEKGKDVELRCDPISGHTALYWYRQSLGQGLEFLIYFQGNSAPDKSGLPSDRFSAERTGGSVSTLTIQRTQQEDSAVYLCASSPGQTTNEKLFFGSGTQLSVL.

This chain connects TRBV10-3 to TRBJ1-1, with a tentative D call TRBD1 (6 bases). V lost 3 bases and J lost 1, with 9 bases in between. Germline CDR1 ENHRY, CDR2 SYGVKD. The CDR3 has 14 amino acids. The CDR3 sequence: CAISDNRENTEAFF. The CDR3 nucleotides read TGTGCCATCAGTGATAACAGGGAGAACACTGAAGCTTTCTTT.

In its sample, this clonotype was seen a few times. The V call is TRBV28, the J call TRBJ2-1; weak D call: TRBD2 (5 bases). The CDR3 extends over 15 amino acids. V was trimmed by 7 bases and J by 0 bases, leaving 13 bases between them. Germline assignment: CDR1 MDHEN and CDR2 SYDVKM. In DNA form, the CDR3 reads TGTGCCAGCACCTTCCGGGATCGCTCCTACAATGAGCAGTTCTTC. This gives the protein CASTFRDRSYNEQFF.

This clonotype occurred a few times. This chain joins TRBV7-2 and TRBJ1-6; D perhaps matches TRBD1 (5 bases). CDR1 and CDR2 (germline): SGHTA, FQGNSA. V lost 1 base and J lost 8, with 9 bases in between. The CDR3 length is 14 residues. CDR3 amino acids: CASSLVGGDSPLHF. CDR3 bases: TGTGCCAGCAGCTTAGTTGGAGGGGATTCACCCCTCCACTTT.

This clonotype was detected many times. The CDR3 region has the DNA TGTGCCAGCAGTGAACGGGACAGGGGTAGCAATGGCTACACCTTC. Its protein is CASSERDRGSNGYTF. V is TRBV2 and J is TRBJ1-2; 10 bases align to TRBD1. V was pared by 2 bases and J by 6 bases, with 6 bases of the junction left unmatched. The CDR3 is made up of 15 amino acids. Germline V lookup: CDR1 SNHLY, CDR2 FYNNEI.

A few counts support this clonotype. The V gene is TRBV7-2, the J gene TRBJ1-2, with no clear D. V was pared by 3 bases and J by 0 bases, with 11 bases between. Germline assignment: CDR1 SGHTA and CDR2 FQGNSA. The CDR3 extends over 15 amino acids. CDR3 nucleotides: TGTGCCAGCAGCTTCTCTGACCACGCTAACTATGGCTACACCTTC. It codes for CASSFSDHANYGYTF.

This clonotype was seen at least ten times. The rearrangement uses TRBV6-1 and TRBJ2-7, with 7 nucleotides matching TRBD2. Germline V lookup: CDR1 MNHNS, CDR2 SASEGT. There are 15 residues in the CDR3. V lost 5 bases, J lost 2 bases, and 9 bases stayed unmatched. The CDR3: CASSPRASGAYEQYF. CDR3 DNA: TGTGCCAGCAGTCCCCGCGCTAGCGGAGCCTACGAGCAGTACTTC.

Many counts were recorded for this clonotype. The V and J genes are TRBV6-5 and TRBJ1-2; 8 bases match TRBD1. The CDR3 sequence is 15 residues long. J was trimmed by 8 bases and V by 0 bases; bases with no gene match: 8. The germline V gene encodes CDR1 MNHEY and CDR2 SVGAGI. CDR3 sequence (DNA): TGTGCCAGCAGTTACTCGACGCAGGGGGCGCGGGGCTACACCTTC. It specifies CASSYSTQGARGYTF.